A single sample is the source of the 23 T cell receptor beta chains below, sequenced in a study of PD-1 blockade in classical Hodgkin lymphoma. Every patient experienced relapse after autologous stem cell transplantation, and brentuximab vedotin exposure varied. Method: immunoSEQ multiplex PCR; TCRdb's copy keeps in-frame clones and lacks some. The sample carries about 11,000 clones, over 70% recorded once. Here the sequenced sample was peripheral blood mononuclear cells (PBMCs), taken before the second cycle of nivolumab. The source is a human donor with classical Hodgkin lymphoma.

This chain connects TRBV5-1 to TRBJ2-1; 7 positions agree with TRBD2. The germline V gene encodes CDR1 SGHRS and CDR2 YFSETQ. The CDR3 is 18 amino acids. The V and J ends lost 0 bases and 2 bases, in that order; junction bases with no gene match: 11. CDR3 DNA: TGCGCCAGCAGCTTGGCTTCTGGAGCGGGAAATACCTACAATGAGCAGTTCTTC. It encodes CASSLASGAGNTYNEQFF.

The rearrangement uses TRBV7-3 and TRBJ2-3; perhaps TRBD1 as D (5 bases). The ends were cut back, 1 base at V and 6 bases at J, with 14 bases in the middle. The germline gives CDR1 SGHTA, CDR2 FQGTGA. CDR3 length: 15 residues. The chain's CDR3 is CASSLNGRVGDTQYF. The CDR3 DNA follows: TGTGCCAGCAGCTTAAATGGCAGGGTGGGTGATACGCAGTATTTT.

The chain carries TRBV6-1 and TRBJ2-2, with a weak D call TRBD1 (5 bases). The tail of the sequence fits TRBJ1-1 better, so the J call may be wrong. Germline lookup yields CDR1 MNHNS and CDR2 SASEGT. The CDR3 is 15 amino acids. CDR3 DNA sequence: TGTGCCAGCAGTGAAGCCCTGGGGGAGTACACTGAAGCTTTCTTT. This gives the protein CASSEALGEYTEAFF.

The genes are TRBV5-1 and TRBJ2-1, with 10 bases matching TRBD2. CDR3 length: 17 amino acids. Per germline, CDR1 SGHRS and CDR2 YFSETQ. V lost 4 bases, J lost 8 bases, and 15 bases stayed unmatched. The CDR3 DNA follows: TGCGCCAGCAGCCCGCCCATCCTAGCGGGAGCTTACGATGAGCAGTTCTTC. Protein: CASSPPILAGAYDEQFF.

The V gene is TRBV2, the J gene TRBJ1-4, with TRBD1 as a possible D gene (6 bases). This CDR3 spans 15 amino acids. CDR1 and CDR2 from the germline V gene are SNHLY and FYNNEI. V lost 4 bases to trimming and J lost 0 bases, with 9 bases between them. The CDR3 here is CASSGGLATNEKLFF. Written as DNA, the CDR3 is TGTGCCAGCAGTGGGGGGCTTGCAACTAATGAAAAACTGTTTTTT.

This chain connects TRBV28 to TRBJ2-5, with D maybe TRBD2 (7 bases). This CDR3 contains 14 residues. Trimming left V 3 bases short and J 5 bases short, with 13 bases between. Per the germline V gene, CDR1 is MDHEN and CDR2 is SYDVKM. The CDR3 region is CASSLRGGAETQYF. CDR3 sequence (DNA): TGTGCCAGCAGTTTGAGGGGGGGCGCGGAGACCCAGTACTTC.

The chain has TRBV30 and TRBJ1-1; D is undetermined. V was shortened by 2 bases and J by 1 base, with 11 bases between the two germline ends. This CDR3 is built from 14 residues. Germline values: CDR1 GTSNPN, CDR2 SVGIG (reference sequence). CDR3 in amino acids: CAWSSLVPNTEAFF. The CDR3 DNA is TGTGCCTGGAGTTCTTTGGTACCGAACACTGAAGCTTTCTTT.

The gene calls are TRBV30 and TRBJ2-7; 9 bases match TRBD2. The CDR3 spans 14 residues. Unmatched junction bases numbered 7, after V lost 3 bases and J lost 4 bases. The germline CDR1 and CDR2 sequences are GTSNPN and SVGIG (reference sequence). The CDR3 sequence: CAWSRREGLYEQYF. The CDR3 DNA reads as TGTGCCTGGAGCAGGCGGGAGGGCCTGTACGAGCAGTACTTC. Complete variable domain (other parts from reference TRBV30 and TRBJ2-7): SQTIHQWPATLVQPVGSPLSLECTVEGTSNPNLYWYRQAAGRGLQLLFYSVGIGQISSEVPQNLSASRPQDRQFILSSKKLLLSDSGFYLCAWSRREGLYEQYFGPGTRLTVT.

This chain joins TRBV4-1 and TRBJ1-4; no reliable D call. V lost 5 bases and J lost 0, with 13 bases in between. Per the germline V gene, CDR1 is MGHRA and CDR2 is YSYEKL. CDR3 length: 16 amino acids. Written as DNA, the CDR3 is TGCGCCAGCAGCAAAGCGGAGATTGCAACTAATGAAAAACTGTTTTTT. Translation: CASSKAEIATNEKLFF.

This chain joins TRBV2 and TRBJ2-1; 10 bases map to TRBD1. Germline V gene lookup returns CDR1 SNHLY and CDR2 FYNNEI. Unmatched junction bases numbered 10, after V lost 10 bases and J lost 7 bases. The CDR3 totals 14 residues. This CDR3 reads CAISRDRGINEQFF. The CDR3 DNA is TGTGCCATTTCGAGGGACAGGGGTATAAATGAGCAGTTCTTC. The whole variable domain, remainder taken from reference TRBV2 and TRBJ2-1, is EPEVTQTPSHQVTQMGQEVILRCVPISNHLYFYWYRQILGQKVEFLVSFYNNEISEKSEIFDDQFSVERPDGSNFTLKIRSTKLEDSAMYFCAISRDRGINEQFFGPGTRLTVL.

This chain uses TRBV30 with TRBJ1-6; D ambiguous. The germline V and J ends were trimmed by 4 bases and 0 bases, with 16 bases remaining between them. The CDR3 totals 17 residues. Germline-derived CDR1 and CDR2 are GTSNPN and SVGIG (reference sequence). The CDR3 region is CAWTPAGRSSYNSPLHF. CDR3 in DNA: TGTGCCTGGACTCCCGCCGGCCGTAGCTCCTATAATTCACCCCTCCACTTT.

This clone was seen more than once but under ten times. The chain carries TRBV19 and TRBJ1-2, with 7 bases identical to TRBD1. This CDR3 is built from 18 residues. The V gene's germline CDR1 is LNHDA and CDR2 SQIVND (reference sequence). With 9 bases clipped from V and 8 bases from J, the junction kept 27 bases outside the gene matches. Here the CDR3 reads CARRYTGAASPTIPGYTF. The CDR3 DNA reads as TGTGCCAGAAGATATACAGGGGCCGCCTCCCCGACCATCCCCGGCTACACCTTC.

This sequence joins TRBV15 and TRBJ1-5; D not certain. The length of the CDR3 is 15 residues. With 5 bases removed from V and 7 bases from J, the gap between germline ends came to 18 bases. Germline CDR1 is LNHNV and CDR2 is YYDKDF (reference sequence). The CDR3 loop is CATSAGRRSGQPQHF. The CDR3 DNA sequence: TGTGCCACCAGCGCCGGGCGGAGGTCAGGACAGCCCCAGCATTTT.

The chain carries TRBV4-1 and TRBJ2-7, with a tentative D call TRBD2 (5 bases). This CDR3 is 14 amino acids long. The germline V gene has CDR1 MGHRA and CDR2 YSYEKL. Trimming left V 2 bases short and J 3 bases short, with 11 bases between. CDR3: CASSQNRGNYEQYF. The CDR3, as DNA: TGCGCCAGCAGCCAAAACCGGGGAAACTACGAGCAGTACTTC.

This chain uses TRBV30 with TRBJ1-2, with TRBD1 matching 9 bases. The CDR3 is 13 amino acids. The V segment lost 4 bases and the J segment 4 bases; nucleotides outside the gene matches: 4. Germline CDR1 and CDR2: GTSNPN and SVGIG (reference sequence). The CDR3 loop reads CAWNRGHFYGYTF. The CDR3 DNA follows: TGTGCCTGGAACAGGGGGCACTTCTATGGCTACACCTTC.

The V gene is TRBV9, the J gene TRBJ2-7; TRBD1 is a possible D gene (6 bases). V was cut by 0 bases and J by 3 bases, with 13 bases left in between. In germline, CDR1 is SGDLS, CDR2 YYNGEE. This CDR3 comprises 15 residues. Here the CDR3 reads CASSVAPGTNYEQYF. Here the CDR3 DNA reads TGTGCCAGCAGCGTAGCTCCAGGGACAAACTACGAGCAGTACTTC.

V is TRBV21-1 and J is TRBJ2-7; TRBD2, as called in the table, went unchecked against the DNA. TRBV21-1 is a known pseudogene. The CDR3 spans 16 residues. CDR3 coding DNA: TGTGCCAGCAGCTATCCTTTAAAAGCGCTCTCCTACGAGCAGTACTTC. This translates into CASSYPLKALSYEQYF.

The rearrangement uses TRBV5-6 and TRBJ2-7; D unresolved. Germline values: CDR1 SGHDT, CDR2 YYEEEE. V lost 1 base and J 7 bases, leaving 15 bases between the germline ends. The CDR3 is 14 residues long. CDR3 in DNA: TGTGCCAGCAGCTTGTTTTACCGCTCGGAGGAGCAGTACTTC. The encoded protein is CASSLFYRSEEQYF.

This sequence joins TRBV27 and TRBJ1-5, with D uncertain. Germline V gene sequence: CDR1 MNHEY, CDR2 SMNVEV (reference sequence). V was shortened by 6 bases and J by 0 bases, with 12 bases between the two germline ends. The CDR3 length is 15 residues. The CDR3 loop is CASRRIPDSNQPQHF. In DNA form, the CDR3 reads TGTGCCAGCAGGCGGATTCCGGATAGCAATCAGCCCCAGCATTTT.

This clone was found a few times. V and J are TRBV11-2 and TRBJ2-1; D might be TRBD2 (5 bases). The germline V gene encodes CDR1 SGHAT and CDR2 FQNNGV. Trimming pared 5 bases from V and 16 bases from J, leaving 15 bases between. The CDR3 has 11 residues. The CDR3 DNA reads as TGTGCCAGCAGCGATCCTAGCACGCTCTTCTTC. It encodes CASSDPSTLFF.

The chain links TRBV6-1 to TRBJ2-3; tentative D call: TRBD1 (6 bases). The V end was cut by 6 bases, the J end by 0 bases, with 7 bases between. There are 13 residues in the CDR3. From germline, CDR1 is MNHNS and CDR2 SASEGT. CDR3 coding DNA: TGTGCCAGCAGGGACAGTAGCACAGATACGCAGTATTTT. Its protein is CASRDSSTDTQYF.

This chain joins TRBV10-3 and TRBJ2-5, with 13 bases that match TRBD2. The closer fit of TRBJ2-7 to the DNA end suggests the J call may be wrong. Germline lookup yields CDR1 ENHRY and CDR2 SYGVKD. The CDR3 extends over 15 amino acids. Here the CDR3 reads CAIKGTSGNIGEQYF. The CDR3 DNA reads TGTGCCATCAAAGGGACTAGCGGGAACATCGGCGAGCAGTACTTC.

The CDR3 DNA reads TGTGCCAGCACCGTGGACAGGGTTGGAACTGAAGCTTTCTTT. Protein product: CASTVDRVGTEAFF. The chain uses TRBV6-1 and TRBJ1-1, with TRBD1 identical over 8 bases. CDR1 and CDR2 (germline): MNHNS, SASEGT. Trimming cost V 7 bases and J 5 bases; bases outside gene matches: 9. The CDR3 loop spans 14 amino acids.